This T cell receptor (beta chain) is drawn from a study of T cells in women clearing cervical HPV infection. Looking at the study overall: For cases, blood was sampled a median approximately 150 days after lesion detection, interquartile range roughly 90 to 230 days. Study-wide results and limits: T-cell numbers per sample were unknown and may explain richness differences. Cases carried less TRBV6-7 than controls: 0.11% versus 0.16%. CIN3+ cases had significantly higher TCR repertoire richness than controls, but evenness did not differ.

Data came from immunoSEQ multiplex PCR; TCRdb stores just in-frame clones and leaves some out. Recorded for this sample: under 40,000 clones. In regard to this clone: Its specificity is not known. The missing CDR3 end, 3 residues past where the read stops, is filled in from the germline J gene.

Trimming cost V 5 bases and J 3 bases, with 14 bases left between them. This CDR3 is 14 amino acids long. Germline CDR1 SGHRS, CDR2 YFSETQ. Material: blood buffy coat. The sequence was collected from a woman aged 18-70 years with a cervical HPV16 infection that either progressed to CIN3+ or cleared (not recorded which). The chain links TRBV5-1 to TRBJ1-2; D is possibly TRBD1 (6 bases). The sequenced CDR3 bases are TGCGCCAGCAGAATTCGGACAGATGACTATGGC. This gives the protein CASRIRTDDYG. The CDR3, in full, reads CASRIRTDDYGYTF.